A selection of T cell receptor beta chains follows, all from one sample in a study of T cell responses to AZD1222 COVID-19 vaccine. Profiled with immunoSEQ multiplex PCR; TCRdb holds only in-frame clones, not every one. Of about 100,000 clones listed, 88% are singletons. Sequenced here: peripheral blood, sampled on day 0 of AZD1222 vaccination. The source is an adult in good health. The CDR3 runs from the conserved cysteine through the conserved F or W. A D gene is named only where the DNA matches it firmly. Only some rows state a clone size, as once, few, many or a class for expanded clones.

cdr3_aa cdr3_nt clone_size v_call d_call j_call
CASSAQTRTNEQFF TGTGCCAGTAGTGCCCAAACTAGAACCAATGAGCAGTTCTTC - TRBV19 - TRBJ2-1
CASSLLGLAGGTDTQYF TGCGCCAGCAGCCTCCTAGGACTAGCGGGAGGCACAGATACGCAGTATTTT - TRBV5-1 TRBD2 TRBJ2-3
CASSPQRGSGANVLTF TGTGCCAGCAGCCCCCAGCGGGGGTCTGGGGCCAACGTCCTGACTTTC - TRBV11-1 TRBD2 TRBJ2-6
CASSPTQGERPLHF TGTGCCAGCAGTCCGACACAAGGGGAGCGGCCCCTCCACTTT - TRBV6-5 - TRBJ1-6
CASSYSGGSYEQYF TGTGCCAGCTCTTATTCGGGGGGCTCCTACGAGCAGTACTTC few TRBV27 TRBD2 TRBJ2-7
CASSTSRVANEQFF TGTGCCAGTAGTACCTCGAGGGTTGCCAATGAGCAGTTCTTC many TRBV19 - TRBJ2-1
CASSYDGVVAGKYEQYF TGTGCCAGCAGTTATGACGGAGTGGTAGCGGGCAAATACGAGCAGTACTTC - TRBV6-2/TRBV6-3 TRBD2 TRBJ2-7
CASSSGLGAEDTF TGTGCCAGCAGCTCCGGATTAGGAGCGGAAGACACCTTC once TRBV7-8 - TRBJ1-2
CASSEYRTGGGYTF TGTGCCAGCAGTGAATATCGGACAGGAGGCGGCTACACCTTC - TRBV6-1 TRBD1 TRBJ1-2
CASSLAYDNQPQHF TGTGCCAGCAGCTTAGCTTACGACAATCAGCCCCAGCATTTT - TRBV7-9 - TRBJ1-5
CASSLPGSGANVLTF TGTGCCAGCAGCCTACCTGGCTCTGGGGCCAACGTCCTGACTTTC - TRBV5-4 - TRBJ2-6
CASSLGGLDRPYNEQFF TGTGCCAGCAGCTTAGGGGGGCTGGACCGTCCCTACAATGAGCAGTTCTTC - TRBV7-6 - TRBJ2-1
CASSQGPLGGGYSNQPQHF TGCGCCAGCAGCCAAGGGCCTCTTGGGGGAGGGTATAGCAATCAGCCCCAGCATTTT once TRBV4-3 - TRBJ1-5
CASSLELGRQPQHF TGTGCCAGCAGCTTAGAGTTAGGGCGACAGCCCCAGCATTTT - TRBV7-6 - TRBJ1-5
CASSQLNNRALAGITDTQYF TGCGCCAGCAGCCAACTCAATAATCGCGCCCTAGCGGGAATCACAGATACGCAGTATTTT - TRBV4-1 TRBD2 TRBJ2-3
CASSILWGNNQPQHF TGTGCCAGTAGTATCTTGTGGGGGAACAATCAGCCCCAGCATTTT - TRBV19 - TRBJ1-5
CASSQEGRGQPQHF TGTGCCAGCAGCCAAGAGGGTCGCGGGCAGCCCCAGCATTTT - TRBV3-1/TRBV3-2 - TRBJ1-5
CASSTGPSYEQYF TGTGCCAGTAGTACGGGTCCGAGCTACGAGCAGTACTTC - TRBV19 - TRBJ2-7
CASSGYYEQYF TGTGCCAGCAGCGGCTATTACGAGCAGTACTTC - TRBV13 - TRBJ2-7
CAWSVPEWISEQYF TGTGCCTGGAGTGTTCCTGAGTGGATCTCCGAGCAGTACTTC - TRBV30 - TRBJ2-7
CASSSRRGVSGGNTIYF TGTGCCAGCAGCTCCAGAAGGGGGGTTTCCGGTGGAAACACCATATATTTT - TRBV7-6 - TRBJ1-3
CASSPVGGGQETQYF TGTGCCAGCTCACCCGTAGGTGGCGGCCAAGAGACCCAGTACTTC - TRBV18 - TRBJ2-5
CASSYWGQAQETQYF TGTGCCAGCAGTTACTGGGGACAGGCGCAAGAGACCCAGTACTTC - TRBV6-2/TRBV6-3 TRBD1 TRBJ2-5
CASSPGGIGYYGYTF TGTGCCAGCAGCCCTGGGGGGATTGGTTACTATGGCTACACCTTC once TRBV5-4 - TRBJ1-2
CASSLGHSTDTQYF TGTGCCAGCAGCTTAGGCCACAGCACAGATACGCAGTATTTT - TRBV7-6 - TRBJ2-3
CASSLSGFRAGGNQPQHF TGTGCCAGCAGTTTATCGGGCTTCCGGGCAGGGGGTAATCAGCCCCAGCATTTT - TRBV27 TRBD1 TRBJ1-5
CASRQTGGNTEAFF TGTGCCAGCAGACAAACAGGGGGCAACACTGAAGCTTTCTTT - TRBV7-3 TRBD1 TRBJ1-1
CASSQKGTGTMIF TGTGCCAGCAGCCAGAAGGGAACCGGGACTATGATCTTC - TRBV3-1/TRBV3-2 TRBD2 TRBJ2-1
CASSSTDPSSGRALNEQFF TGTGCCAGCAGCTCAACCGACCCCTCTAGCGGGAGGGCCCTCAATGAGCAGTTCTTC few TRBV7-9 TRBD2 TRBJ2-1
CATSDFAGVDTGELFF TGTGCCACCAGTGATTTTGCGGGGGTTGACACCGGGGAGCTGTTTTTT - TRBV24-1 TRBD2 TRBJ2-2
CASSAPGTGTYEQYF TGCGCCAGCAGCGCTCCTGGGACAGGCACCTACGAGCAGTACTTC - TRBV5-1 TRBD1 TRBJ2-7
CASSQRQGGETQYF TGTGCCAGCAGCCAACGACAGGGTGGAGAGACCCAGTACTTC - TRBV4-2 TRBD1 TRBJ2-5
CASAYSGLALIGELFF TGTGCCAGCGCGTATTCGGGACTAGCACTCATCGGGGAGCTGTTTTTT - TRBV11-3 TRBD2 TRBJ2-2
CASSYSTAGRAAEQYF TGTGCCAGCAGTTACTCGACAGCGGGACGTGCAGCCGAGCAGTACTTC - TRBV6-2/TRBV6-3 TRBD2 TRBJ2-7
CASSTGDSNQPQHF TGTGCCAGCAGCACAGGGGATAGCAATCAGCCCCAGCATTTT - TRBV3-1/TRBV3-2 TRBD1 TRBJ1-5
CASSLVAGSGTDTQYF TGTGCCAGCAGCTTAGTCGCAGGGAGTGGTACAGATACGCAGTATTTT - TRBV7-6 - TRBJ2-3
CAWSRDRALRSFGYTF TGTGCCTGGAGTAGGGACAGGGCACTCAGGAGTTTTGGCTACACCTTC - TRBV30 TRBD1 TRBJ1-2
CASSMDRKYNEQFF TGTGCCAGTAGTATGGATCGAAAATACAATGAGCAGTTCTTC - TRBV19 - TRBJ2-1
CASSPPLGRGPNEKLFF TGTGCCAGTAGCCCGCCCCTCGGGAGGGGTCCTAATGAAAAACTGTTTTTT - TRBV19 - TRBJ1-4
CASSSGRSGSSYEQYF TGTGCCAGCAGCTCAGGCCGTAGCGGGAGCTCCTACGAGCAGTACTTC - TRBV7-8 TRBD2 TRBJ2-7
CASSLRQGQNTEAFF TGTGCCAGCTCACTTAGACAGGGGCAGAACACTGAAGCTTTCTTT - TRBV18 TRBD1 TRBJ1-1
CASSFNRPYEQYF TGTGCCAGCAGTTTTAACAGACCCTACGAGCAGTACTTC - TRBV28 - TRBJ2-7
CASSRPRGSTNEKLFF TGTGCCAGCAGCAGACCTCGGGGCAGTACAAATGAAAAACTGTTTTTT - TRBV11-3 - TRBJ1-4
CASSHRGLNPNYGYTF TGTGCCAGTAGCCACAGGGGACTAAATCCTAACTATGGCTACACCTTC few TRBV19 TRBD1 TRBJ1-2
CASSQDSAGTGLGEQYF TGTGCCAGCAGCCAAGATTCAGCCGGGACAGGACTAGGCGAGCAGTACTTC once TRBV14 - TRBJ2-7
CASSLNSAGEQYF TGCGCCAGCAGCTTGAACTCAGCAGGCGAGCAGTACTTC - TRBV5-1 - TRBJ2-7
CASSQVYGTGGGGYTF TGCGCCAGCAGCCAAGTTTATGGGACAGGGGGCGGGGGCTACACCTTC few TRBV4-3 TRBD1 TRBJ1-2
CASSQVGGNTEAFF TGCGCCAGCAGCCAGGTGGGGGGGAACACTGAAGCTTTCTTT - TRBV4-1 - TRBJ1-1
CASSPDRSGTQYF TGTGCCAGCTCACCAGATCGGTCAGGTACGCAGTATTTT - TRBV18 - TRBJ2-3
CASRRLSGAGELFF TGTGCCAGCAGGCGGCTCAGCGGGGCCGGGGAGCTGTTTTTT - TRBV9 TRBD2 TRBJ2-2
CASSEPRQANTYEQYF TGTGCCAGCAGTGAACCCCGACAGGCTAACACCTACGAGCAGTACTTC - TRBV2 - TRBJ2-7
CASSDTPGGTEAFF TGTGCCAGCAGCGACACCCCTGGGGGGACTGAAGCTTTCTTT - TRBV5-6 - TRBJ1-1
CARPQSGTFRETQYF TGTGCCAGGCCCCAATCTGGGACGTTTCGGGAGACCCAGTACTTC - TRBV27 - TRBJ2-5
CASSTYRDGNTIYF TGTGCCAGCAGCACCTACAGGGATGGAAACACCATATATTTT - TRBV9 - TRBJ1-3
CASSVWGSNQPQHF TGTGCCAGCAGTGTATGGGGGTCTAATCAGCCCCAGCATTTT - TRBV2 - TRBJ1-5
CASRWARGYGYTF TGTGCCAGTAGATGGGCCAGGGGATATGGCTACACCTTC - TRBV19 - TRBJ1-2
CAWSAGGTDTQYF TGTGCCTGGAGCGCGGGAGGCACAGATACGCAGTATTTT - TRBV30 TRBD2 TRBJ2-3